Only a few counts were recorded for the clone carrying this T cell receptor beta chain. Its antigen is not identified. J gave up 7 bases and V 1 base, and 14 bases lay outside the gene matches. The germline CDR1 and CDR2 sequences are SGHRS and YFSETQ. This CDR3 has 18 amino acids. The sample is drawn from a study of T cells in Graves' hyperthyroidism and ophthalmopathy. Study as a whole: Peripheral blood was collected at initial diagnosis, before any treatment. Study-wide results and caveats: Blood also held most thyroid clonotypes expanded beyond 0.001.

TCR beta CDR3 regions were amplified from RNA transcripts. Researchers ran a first-round RT-PCR on the TCR CDR3 using the HTBI primer set. TCRdb redid the calling of the multiplex PCR reads with MiXCR, one entry per CDR3 protein. The table has about 350,000 distinct CDR3 sequences, roughly 13% seen once; the top ten hold approximately 35%. The V call is TRBV5-1, the J call TRBJ2-1; 10 nucleotides line up with TRBD2. Material for sequencing was blood. The sequence came from a woman aged 40 to 50 with Graves' ophthalmopathy. In DNA, the CDR3 is TGCGCCAGCAGCTTGAGGGGACAGCGGGGGGGCCTTAGGAATGAGCAGTTCTTC. This codes for CASSLRGQRGGLRNEQFF.